Sequencing of this T cell receptor (beta chain) was carried out in a study of T cells expressing NK-cell markers. The CDR3 runs to 11 residues. The germline CDR1 and CDR2 sequences are SGHRS and YFSETQ. From the 5' RACE reads, TCRdb lists one entry per CDR3 protein and no DNA. Its table records a few hundred thousand distinct CDR3 sequences. The chain uses TRBV5-1 and TRBJ2-3. Sequencing was performed on blood T cells: a sorted CD56 or NKG2C T cell subset, CD4+ or CD8+ T cells, or bulk PBMC T cells (not recorded which). The sequence derives from a man aged 18 to 69 in good health. CDR3 sequence: CASSRKDTQYF. The whole variable domain, filled in from reference TRBV5-1 and TRBJ2-3, reads KAGVTQTPRYLIKTRGQQVTLSCSPISGHRSVSWYQQTPGQGLQFLFEYFSETQRNKGNFPGRFSGRQFSNSRSEMNVSTLELGDSALYLCASSRKDTQYFGPGTRLTVL.